This T cell receptor beta chain was captured by sequencing in a study of T cell repertoires in cytomegalovirus infection. The overall study: Matching HLA type and CMV infection were both indicated by public TCR beta signatures. Overall study findings and caveats: Within the response measured ex vivo, HLA-C-restricted CMV-specific TCR beta clonotypes were dominant. Identification of carriers of CMV plus the relevant HLA was achieved through cumulative public TCR beta family frequency.

CDR1 SGHAT and CDR2 FQNNGV come from the germline V gene. This CDR3 spans 15 amino acids. TCRdb re-called the reads with MiXCR, one entry per CDR3 protein. Seen here are 740,000 or so distinct CDR3 sequences, 35% observed once, and the top ten hold about 2.8%. As concerns this clonotype: The antigen remains unidentified. Because it lacks the conserved phenylalanine or tryptophan at the end, this CDR3 is likely a read error.

The V and J genes are TRBV11-2 and TRBJ2-3, with TRBD1 as a possible D gene (5 bases). Material: PBMCs. The receptor's source is a human donor in good health (CMV status not recorded). Some clones in this sample may be carry-over from other donors' samples. CDR3 nucleotides: TGTGACAGCAGCTTAGTCAGGGATGCCACAGATACGCAGTATTCT. Encoded protein: CDSSLVRDATDTQYS.